This TCR beta chain was profiled in a study of human T cells and chemical hapten exposure. The time point here: patch test 1, 2 weeks after DPC sensitization. Stated treatment: therapeutic diphenylcyclopropenone sensitization with weekly scalp DPC. From the RACE reads, TCRdb called clonotypes with MiXCR, one entry per CDR3 protein. The data contain about 340,000 distinct CDR3 sequences, around 7% of them singletons. V lost 1 base and J 0 bases, leaving 10 bases between the germline ends. CDR3 length equals 17 residues. Germline lookup yields CDR1 SEHNR and CDR2 FQNEAQ (reference sequence). The clonotype originates from a young woman with alopecia areata. Some clones in this sample may be carry-over from other donors' samples. The source was whole blood, collected in connection with sensitization to the hapten diphenylcyclopropenone (DPC). V and J are TRBV7-9 and TRBJ2-6; D gene uncertain. The CDR3 DNA reads as TGTGCCAGCAGCTTAGATGGCGCCTTCTCTGGGGCCAACGTCCTGACTTTC. It is translated as CASSLDGAFSGANVLTF.